Sequencing of this T cell receptor beta chain was carried out in a study of shared clonotypes between healthy human individuals. Assay: immunoSEQ multiplex PCR; the TCRdb copy retains only in-frame clones and omits some. There are around 2.5 million clones in the sample; 93% occur only once, and approximately 0.35% lies in the top ten. The CDR3 is made up of 15 amino acids. Germline V gives CDR1 SGHTS, CDR2 YDEGEE. Deletions cut 3 bases from V and 3 bases from J, with 16 bases between. The V call is TRBV5-8, the J call TRBJ2-7; D might be TRBD1 (6 bases). Sequenced sample: naive CD4+ T cells from PBMCs. Subset denoted: CD45RA+ positively selected. This clonotype originated in a man younger than 30 in good health. Some clones in this sample may be carry-over from other donors' samples. The CDR3 reads CASSYGQQTNYEQYF. CDR3 nucleotide sequence: TGTGCCAGCAGCTACGGACAGCAGACTAACTACGAGCAGTACTTC.